Sequencing of this T cell receptor beta chain was carried out in a study of OX40 agonist ivuxolimab in advanced cancers. About the study: Patients got intravenous ivuxolimab at 0.01 to 10 mg/kg every 2 weeks. The study enrolled dose-escalation patients with hepatocellular carcinoma, melanoma, renal cell or head and neck cancer. The eligibility criteria allowed prior anti-PD-1, anti-PD-L1 or anti-CTLA-4 therapy, and around 40% had some.

Study conclusions and caveats: Relative to CD4+ cells, CD8+ T cells on average had more expanded clones.

Clones were read by immunoSEQ multiplex PCR, and TCRdb kept only the in-frame ones, dropping some. The sample comprises about 22,000 clones, about nine tenths of which are singletons, and about 47% rests with the top ten. Germline loops: CDR1 KGHSH, CDR2 LQKENI. V shed 0 bases, J shed 3 bases, and the junction held 4 bases outside the gene matches. The CDR3 is made up of 17 amino acids. As concerns this clone: The antigen is unknown.

The clonotype comes from an adult with an advanced solid tumor such as melanoma, head and neck, liver or kidney cancer. V and J are TRBV18 and TRBJ2-7; 14 bases align to TRBD2. The sequencing here drew on CD4+ or CD8+ T cells sorted from blood, taken in a trial of the OX40 agonist ivuxolimab. The CDR3 coding sequence is TGTGCCAGCTCACCACCGGGGACTAGCGGGAGTGTCTACGAGCAGTACTTC. This encodes CASSPPGTSGSVYEQYF.